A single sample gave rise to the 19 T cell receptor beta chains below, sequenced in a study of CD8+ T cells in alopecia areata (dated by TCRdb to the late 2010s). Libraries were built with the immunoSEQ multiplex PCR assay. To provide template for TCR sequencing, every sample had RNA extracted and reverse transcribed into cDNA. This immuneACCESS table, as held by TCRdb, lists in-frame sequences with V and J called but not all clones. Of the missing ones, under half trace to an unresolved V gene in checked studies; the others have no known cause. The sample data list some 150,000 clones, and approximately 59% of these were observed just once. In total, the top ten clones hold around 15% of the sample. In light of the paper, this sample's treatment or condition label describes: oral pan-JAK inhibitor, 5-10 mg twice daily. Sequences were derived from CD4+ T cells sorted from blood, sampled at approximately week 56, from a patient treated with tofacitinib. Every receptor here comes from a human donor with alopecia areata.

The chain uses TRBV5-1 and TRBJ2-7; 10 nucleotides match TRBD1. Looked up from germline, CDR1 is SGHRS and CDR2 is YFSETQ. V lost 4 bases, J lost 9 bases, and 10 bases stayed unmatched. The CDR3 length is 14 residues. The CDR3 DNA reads TGCGCCAGCAGCCGGGGACAGGGGCCCTCTGGGCAGTACTTC. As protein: CASSRGQGPSGQYF.

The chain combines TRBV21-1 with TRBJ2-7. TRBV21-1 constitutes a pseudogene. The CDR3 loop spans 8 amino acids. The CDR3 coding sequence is TGTGCCAGCAGCTGTGAGTACTTC. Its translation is CASSCEYF.

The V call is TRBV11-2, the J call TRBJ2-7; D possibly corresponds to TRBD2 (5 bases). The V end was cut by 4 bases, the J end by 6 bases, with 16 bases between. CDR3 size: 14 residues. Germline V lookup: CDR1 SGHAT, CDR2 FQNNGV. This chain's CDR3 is CASSSPRGLGEQYF. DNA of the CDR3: TGTGCCAGCAGCTCACCCCGCGGACTGGGCGAGCAGTACTTC. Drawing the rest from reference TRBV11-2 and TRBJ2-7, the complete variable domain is EAGVAQSPRYKIIEKRQSVAFWCNPISGHATLYWYQQILGQGPKLLIQFQNNGVVDDSQLPKDRFSAERLKGVDSTLKIQPAKLEDSAVYLCASSSPRGLGEQYFGPGTRLTVT.

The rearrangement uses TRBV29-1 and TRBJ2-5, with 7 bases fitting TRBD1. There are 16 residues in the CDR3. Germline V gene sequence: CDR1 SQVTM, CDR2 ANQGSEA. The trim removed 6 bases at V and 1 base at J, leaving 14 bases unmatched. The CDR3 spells CSVPAVERGLQETQYF. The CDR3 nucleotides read TGCAGCGTCCCGGCAGTCGAAAGGGGGCTCCAAGAGACCCAGTACTTC.

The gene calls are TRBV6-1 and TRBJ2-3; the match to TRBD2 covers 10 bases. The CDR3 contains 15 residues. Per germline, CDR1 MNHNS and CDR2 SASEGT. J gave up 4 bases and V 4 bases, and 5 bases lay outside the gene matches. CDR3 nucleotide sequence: TGTGCCAGCAGTGTATCTAGCGGGGGACCAGATACGCAGTATTTT. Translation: CASSVSSGGPDTQYF.

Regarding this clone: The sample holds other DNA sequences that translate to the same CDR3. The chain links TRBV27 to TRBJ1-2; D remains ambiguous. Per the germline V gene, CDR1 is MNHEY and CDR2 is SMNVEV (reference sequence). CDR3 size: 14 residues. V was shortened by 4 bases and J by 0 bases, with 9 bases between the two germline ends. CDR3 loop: CASSSRAANYGYTF. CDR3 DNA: TGTGCCAGCAGTTCAAGAGCTGCTAACTATGGCTACACCTTC.

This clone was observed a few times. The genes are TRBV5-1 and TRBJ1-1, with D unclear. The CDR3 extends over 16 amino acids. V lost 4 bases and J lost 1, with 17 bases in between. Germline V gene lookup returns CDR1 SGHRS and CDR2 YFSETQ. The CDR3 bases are TGCGCCAGCAGCCCCCGGGGTGAGGGTTCGAACACTGAAGCTTTCTTT. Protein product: CASSPRGEGSNTEAFF.

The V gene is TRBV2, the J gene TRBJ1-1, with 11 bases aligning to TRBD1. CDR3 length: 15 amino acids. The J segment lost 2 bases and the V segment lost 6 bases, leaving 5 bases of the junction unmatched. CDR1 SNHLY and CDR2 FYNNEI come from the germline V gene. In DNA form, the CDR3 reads TGTGCCAGCAGCCCCAGGACAGGGGGCAACACTGAAGCTTTCTTT. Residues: CASSPRTGGNTEAFF.

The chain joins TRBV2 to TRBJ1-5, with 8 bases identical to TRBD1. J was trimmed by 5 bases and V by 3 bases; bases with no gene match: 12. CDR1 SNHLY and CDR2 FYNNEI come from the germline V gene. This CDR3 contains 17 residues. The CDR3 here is CASSDHDRTGFDQPQHF. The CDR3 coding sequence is TGTGCCAGCAGTGACCACGACCGGACAGGGTTCGATCAGCCCCAGCATTTT.

The CDR3 nucleotides read TGTGCCAGCGTTGGACTAGCGGACTACGAGCAGTACTTC. Its translation is CASVGLADYEQYF. The rearrangement joins TRBV7-8 to TRBJ2-7, with 10 bases fitting TRBD2. The CDR3 is made up of 13 amino acids. V gave up 8 bases and J gave up 3 bases; unmatched junction bases: 4. The V gene's germline CDR1 is SGHVS and CDR2 FQNEAQ.

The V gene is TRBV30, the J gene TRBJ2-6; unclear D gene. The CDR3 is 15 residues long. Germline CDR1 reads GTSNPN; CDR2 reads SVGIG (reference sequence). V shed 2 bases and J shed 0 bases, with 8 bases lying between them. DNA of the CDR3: TGTGCCTGGAGTCTAACCTACTCTGGGGCCAACGTCCTGACTTTC. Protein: CAWSLTYSGANVLTF.

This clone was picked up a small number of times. CDR3 protein: CASSRGETQYF. The CDR3 nucleotides read TGTGCCAGCAGCCGGGGGGAGACCCAGTACTTC. J is TRBJ2-5 and V is TRBV11-1; TRBD2 is a possible D gene (6 bases). The CDR3 totals 11 residues. V was cut by 5 bases and J by 5 bases, with 6 bases left in between. In germline, CDR1 is SGHAT, CDR2 FQDESV (reference sequence).

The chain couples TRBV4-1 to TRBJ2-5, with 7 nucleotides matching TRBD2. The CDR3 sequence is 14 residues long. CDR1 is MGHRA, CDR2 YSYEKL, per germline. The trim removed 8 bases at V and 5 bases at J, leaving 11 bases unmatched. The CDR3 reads CASARLAGVETQYF. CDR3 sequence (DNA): TGCGCCAGCGCACGACTAGCCGGGGTGGAGACCCAGTACTTC.

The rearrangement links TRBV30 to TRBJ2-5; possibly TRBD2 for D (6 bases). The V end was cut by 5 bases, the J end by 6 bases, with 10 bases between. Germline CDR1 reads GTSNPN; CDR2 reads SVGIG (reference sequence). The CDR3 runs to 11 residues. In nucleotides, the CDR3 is TGTGCCTGGGGGCGGGAAAAGACCCAGTACTTC. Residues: CAWGREKTQYF.

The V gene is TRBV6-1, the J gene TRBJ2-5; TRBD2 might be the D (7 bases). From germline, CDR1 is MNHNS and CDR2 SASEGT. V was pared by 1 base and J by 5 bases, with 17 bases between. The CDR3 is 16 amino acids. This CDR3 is CASSEVGGTLGETQYF. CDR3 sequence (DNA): TGTGCCAGCAGTGAAGTGGGAGGGACACTTGGGGAGACCCAGTACTTC.

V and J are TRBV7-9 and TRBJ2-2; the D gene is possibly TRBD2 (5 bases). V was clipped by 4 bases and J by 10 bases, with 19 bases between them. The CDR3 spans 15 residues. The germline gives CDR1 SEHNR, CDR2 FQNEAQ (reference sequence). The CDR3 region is CASSSASRRPKELFF. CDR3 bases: TGTGCCAGCAGCTCTGCTAGCCGACGACCGAAGGAGCTGTTTTTT.

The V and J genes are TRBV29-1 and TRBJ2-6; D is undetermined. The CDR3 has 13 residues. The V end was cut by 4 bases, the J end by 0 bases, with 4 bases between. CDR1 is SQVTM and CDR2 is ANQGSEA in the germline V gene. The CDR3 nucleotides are TGCAGCGTTGGAATCTCTGGGGCCAACGTCCTGACTTTC. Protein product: CSVGISGANVLTF.

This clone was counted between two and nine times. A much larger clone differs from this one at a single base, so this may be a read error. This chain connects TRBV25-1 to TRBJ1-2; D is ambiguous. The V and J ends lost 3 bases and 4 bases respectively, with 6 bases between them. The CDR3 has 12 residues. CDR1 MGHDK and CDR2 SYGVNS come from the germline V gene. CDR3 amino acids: CASSDTLYGYTF. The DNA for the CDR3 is TGTGCCAGCAGTGATACCCTCTATGGCTACACCTTC.

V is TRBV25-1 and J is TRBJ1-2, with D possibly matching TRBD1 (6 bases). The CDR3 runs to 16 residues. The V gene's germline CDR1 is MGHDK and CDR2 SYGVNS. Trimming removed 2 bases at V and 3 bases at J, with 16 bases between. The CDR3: CASSERGTGYDYGYTF. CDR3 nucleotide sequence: TGTGCCAGCAGTGAAAGGGGAACAGGGTATGACTATGGCTACACCTTC.